Included here is one T cell receptor (beta chain) sequence, with context. What it binds is not known. This sample is part of a study of OX40 agonist ivuxolimab in advanced cancers. The CDR3 has 16 amino acids. The germline V gene has CDR1 MDHEN and CDR2 SYDVKM. Trimming cost V 4 bases and J 4 bases, with 18 bases left between them. Study results and caveats: Antigen specificity was not determined for the expanded peripheral T cells.

Patients were ineligible given autoimmune disease history or systemic immunosuppression. Some clones are missing from TCRdb's copy, which holds only in-frame ones; the method was immunoSEQ multiplex PCR. The profile shows roughly 74,000 clones, over 70% of them singletons. Sample: CD4+ or CD8+ T cells sorted from blood, taken in a trial of the OX40 agonist ivuxolimab. The V gene is TRBV28, the J gene TRBJ2-3, with D perhaps given as TRBD1 or TRBD2 (5 bases each). The TCR sequence derives from an adult with an advanced solid tumor such as melanoma, head and neck, liver or kidney cancer. In nucleotides, the CDR3 is TGTGCCAGCAGTTCACCCCAGGGAGTTGGCGCAGATACGCAGTATTTT. Translating it yields CASSSPQGVGADTQYF.